These 2 T cell receptor beta chains came from one sample sequenced in a study of blood T cell repertoires in COVID-19. Sequenced by immunoSEQ multiplex PCR; TCRdb stores in-frame clones only, minus some. The sample includes fewer than 200,000 clones, 84% of them seen just once. Sequenced material: peripheral blood. The receptors were sampled from a man aged 35 to 55 who had recovered from COVID-19.

This clone was counted a few times. The genes are TRBV11-1 and TRBJ2-3, with 10 bases aligning to TRBD2. CDR3 length: 15 residues. Germline values: CDR1 SGHAT, CDR2 FQDESV (reference sequence). The trim removed 0 bases at V and 7 bases at J, leaving 4 bases unmatched. The CDR3 DNA is TGTGCCAGCAGCTTAGCAGCGGGAGGGGTGAATACGCAGTATTTT. It yields the protein CASSLAAGGVNTQYF.

This chain links TRBV4-1 with TRBJ2-7; TRBD1 matches 8 bases. V lost 3 bases, J lost 4 bases, and 11 bases stayed unmatched. This CDR3 has 16 residues. CDR1 and CDR2 from the germline V gene are MGHRA and YSYEKL. Here the CDR3 DNA reads TGCGCCAGCAGCCAGGGGAGAGCAGGGGGCCGGTACGAGCAGTACTTC. It yields the protein CASSQGRAGGRYEQYF.